This is a list of T cell receptor beta chains from one sample in a study of response to subunit inactivated influenza vaccine. Using its own MiXCR run on the RT-PCR reads, TCRdb lists one record per CDR3 protein. Of over 150,000 distinct CDR3 sequences in the sample, about 10% were seen once. The source material was CD8+ T cells sorted from PBMCs, sampled about 24 months after vaccination. The receptors originated from a man between 50 and 75 years old who received an inactivated influenza vaccine. Each CDR3 is given with its conserved first and last residue. D genes are given only for firm matches. The size field is filled for only some rows; it gives once, few, many or a size class.

size | D | J | V | CDR3 | DNA
- | - | TRBJ2-5 | TRBV15 | CATSRDGGVQETQYF | TGTGCCACCAGCAGAGACGGTGGGGTCCAAGAGACCCAGTACTTC
- | - | TRBJ1-5 | TRBV12-3/TRBV12-4 | CASSNDRRWQPQHF | TGTGCCAGCAGCAACGACAGGAGATGGCAGCCCCAGCATTTT
- | - | TRBJ2-7 | TRBV7-9 | CASSSRPTDSLYEQYF | TGTGCCAGCAGCTCTCGACCCACGGACTCCCTCTACGAGCAGTACTTC
few | - | TRBJ1-5 | TRBV6-5 | CASSSFQLQPQHF | TGTGCCAGCAGTTCCTTCCAGCTTCAGCCCCAGCATTTT
many | TRBD1 | TRBJ1-4 | TRBV7-2 | CASSELTGPLEKLFF | TGTGCCAGCAGCGAGCTGACAGGGCCTCTTGAAAAACTGTTTTTT
many | - | TRBJ2-1 | TRBV12-3/TRBV12-4 | CASSFWAAPYNEQFF | TGTGCCAGCAGTTTCTGGGCGGCCCCCTACAATGAGCAGTTCTTC
- | - | TRBJ2-1 | TRBV4-3 | CASSQGWTAKVEQFF | TGCGCCAGCAGCCAAGGATGGACAGCAAAAGTCGAGCAGTTCTTC
few | - | TRBJ2-7 | TRBV3-1 | CASSQVASGYEQYF | TGTGCCAGCAGCCAAGTCGCCAGCGGCTACGAGCAGTACTTC
many | - | TRBJ2-1 | TRBV4-1 | CASSHLSSYNEQFF | TGCGCCAGCAGCCACCTTTCCTCCTACAATGAGCAGTTCTTC
few | TRBD1 | TRBJ2-3 | TRBV4-2 | CASSQGTGNTDTQYF | TGTGCCAGCAGCCAGGGGACAGGCAACACAGATACGCAGTATTTT
- | TRBD2 | TRBJ2-7 | TRBV3-1 | CASSQDSRLANEQYF | TGTGCCAGCAGCCAAGATAGCCGACTAGCCAACGAGCAGTACTTC
few | TRBD2 | TRBJ2-7 | TRBV6-5 | CASSFSGSLGVDEQYF | TGTGCCAGCAGTTTTAGCGGGAGCTTAGGCGTTGACGAGCAGTACTTC
many | - | TRBJ1-3 | TRBV12-3/TRBV12-4 | CASSLYEGSSGNTIYF | TGTGCCAGCAGTTTGTACGAGGGTTCCTCTGGAAACACCATATATTTT
- | TRBD1 | TRBJ2-7 | TRBV7-9 | CASSLARGRSSYEQYF | TGTGCCAGCAGCTTAGCCAGGGGGCGATCCTCCTACGAGCAGTACTTC
- | - | TRBJ2-1 | TRBV7-6 | CASSLFPEGSYNEQFF | TGTGCCAGCAGCTTATTCCCAGAAGGTTCCTACAATGAGCAGTTCTTC
- | - | TRBJ1-4 | TRBV4-3 | CASSQVSELGEKLFF | TGCGCCAGCAGCCAAGTTAGTGAATTGGGGGAAAAACTGTTTTTT
- | TRBD1 | TRBJ2-7 | TRBV29-1 | CSVEERTGIDYEQYF | TGCAGCGTTGAAGAAAGGACAGGGATAGACTACGAGCAGTACTTC
many | - | TRBJ2-3 | TRBV11-2 | CASSLARGDTQYF | TGTGCCAGCAGCTTGGCCCGGGGAGATACGCAGTATTTT
- | - | TRBJ1-2 | TRBV5-5 | CASSDLSRPLNYGYTF | TGTGCCAGCAGCGACTTATCCAGACCTCTAAACTATGGCTACACCTTC
few | - | TRBJ2-1 | TRBV9 | CASSVEGGDGYNEQFF | TGTGCCAGCAGCGTAGAAGGGGGAGACGGCTACAATGAGCAGTTCTTC
- | - | TRBJ1-5 | TRBV4-1 | CASSQGLSNQPQHF | TGCGCCAGCAGCCAAGGGCTTAGCAATCAGCCCCAGCATTTT
once | - | TRBJ1-5 | TRBV20-1 | CSACPDEYQPQHF | TGCAGTGCTTGCCCTGACGAGTATCAGCCCCAGCATTTT
- | TRBD1 | TRBJ2-7 | TRBV7-6 | CASSLAIGTGIYEQYF | TGTGCCAGCAGCCTAGCGATTGGGACAGGGATCTACGAGCAGTACTTC
- | TRBD2 | TRBJ2-7 | TRBV11-2 | CASSSPSGSSYEQYF | TGTGCCAGCAGCTCCCCTAGCGGGAGCTCCTACGAGCAGTACTTC
few | TRBD1 | TRBJ1-1 | TRBV9 | CASSPRGGSGTEAFF | TGTGCCAGCAGCCCCAGGGGGGGCTCGGGCACTGAAGCTTTCTTT
- | - | TRBJ2-7 | TRBV4-2 | CASSPPSSYEQYF | TGTGCCAGCAGCCCTCCGAGCTCCTACGAGCAGTACTTC